This T cell receptor beta chain derives from a study of blood T cell repertoires in COVID-19. In the original analysis: It was from reference gene primer amplification that nucleated cell counts were estimated. Assay used: immunoSEQ multiplex PCR; TCRdb lists only in-frame clones, some missing. V, J and clone size were drawn from that table, and D and trimming were deduced from the DNA. The table records around 100,000 clones, 75% to 90% of them present only once. Sequencing used peripheral blood. The TCR sequence derives from a human donor in a cohort sampled during active COVID-19.

The CDR3 loop is CASSYPGAGAGELFF. CDR3 in DNA: TGTGCCAGCAGCTATCCAGGGGCAGGGGCCGGGGAGCTGTTTTTT. This chain uses TRBV11-3 with TRBJ2-2; TRBD1 is a possible D gene (6 bases). With 4 bases removed from V and 6 bases from J, the gap between germline ends came to 15 bases. Germline values: CDR1 SGHNT, CDR2 YENEEA. The CDR3 has 15 residues.